This entry lists 8 T cell receptor beta chains sequenced from one sample in a study of cytomegalovirus exposure and HLA in healthy donors. PCR employed 60 Vbeta and 13 Jbeta primers. The repertoire was sequenced with immunoSEQ multiplex PCR; TCRdb's copy has only in-frame clones and lacks some. The sample lists fewer than 200,000 clones, around two thirds occurring once. The material sequenced was PBMCs. The receptors shown here come from a middle-aged man in good health and CMV-seronegative.

The sample holds a few counts of this clone. The chain recombines TRBV7-2 with TRBJ2-5; TRBD2 matches 7 bases. Per germline, CDR1 SGHTA and CDR2 FQGNSA. Trimming took 8 bases from V and 5 from J; bases not matched to a gene: 11. CDR3 length: 14 residues. The CDR3 is CASASLARFETQYF. The CDR3 nucleotides read TGTGCCAGCGCCTCACTAGCGAGATTCGAGACCCAGTACTTC.

This clone was detected a few times. The J gene is TRBJ2-1, the V gene TRBV4-1; tentative D call: TRBD1 (6 bases). Between the trimmed V and J ends, which lost 2 bases and 10 bases, there was a span of 18 bases. CDR1 and CDR2 (germline): MGHRA, YSYEKL. CDR3 length: 15 residues. In nucleotides, the CDR3 is TGCGCCAGCAGCCAAAGTATTCAGGGGTACGGAGAGCAGTTCTTC. Translated, it gives CASSQSIQGYGEQFF.

The J gene is TRBJ2-1, the V gene TRBV5-8; perhaps TRBD1 as D (6 bases). The CDR3 totals 15 residues. Trimming removed 4 bases from V and 0 bases from J, with 11 bases in between. The germline CDR1 and CDR2 sequences are SGHTS and YDEGEE. CDR3 bases: TGTGCCAGCAGCCTACAGGGAAGCTCCTACAATGAGCAGTTCTTC. Translating it yields CASSLQGSSYNEQFF.

This chain links TRBV23-1 with TRBJ2-7; perhaps TRBD2 as D (5 bases). TRBV23-1 is given ORF status, its function remaining uncertain. Deletions cut 3 bases from V and 4 bases from J, with 19 bases between. The CDR3 covers 16 residues. The CDR3 DNA sequence: TGCGCCAGCAGTCACCCAACTCCGCGAGAGGGATACGAGCAGTACTTC. Its translation: CASSHPTPREGYEQYF.

V and J are TRBV5-6 and TRBJ2-1; 10 nucleotides align to TRBD1. CDR3 length: 16 residues. Germline-derived CDR1 and CDR2 are SGHDT and YYEEEE. Unmatched junction bases numbered 9, after V lost 2 bases and J lost 7 bases. CDR3 sequence: CASSFPTGGVGNEQFF. CDR3 nucleotides: TGTGCCAGCAGCTTCCCGACAGGGGGCGTTGGTAATGAGCAGTTCTTC.

CDR3 loop: CASSSIDWNTEAFF. CDR3 nucleotides: TGTGCCAGTAGTTCGATAGACTGGAACACTGAAGCTTTCTTT. The chain links TRBV19 to TRBJ1-1; no firm D call. CDR1 is LNHDA, CDR2 SQIVND, per germline (reference sequence). CDR3 length equals 14 residues. Trimming pared 5 bases from V and 1 base from J, leaving 11 bases between.

The CDR3 DNA follows: TGTGCCAGCAGAGGGAATCGGGGCATCATGGGAGGCTACAATGAGCAGTTCTTC. Translating it yields CASRGNRGIMGGYNEQFF. This chain links TRBV25-1 with TRBJ2-1; D possibly corresponds to TRBD2 (6 bases). The CDR3 runs to 18 residues. Germline CDR1 reads MGHDK; CDR2 reads SYGVNS. The V end lost 6 bases, the J end lost 3 bases, and 24 bases lay between the germline ends.

This clone has more than one count but fewer than ten. The chain combines TRBV6-5 with TRBJ1-1; D is unresolved. Germline V gene data show CDR1 as MNHEY and CDR2 as SVGAGI. The V end lost 0 bases, the J end lost 5 bases, and 10 bases lay between the germline ends. This CDR3 region has 14 residues. DNA of the CDR3: TGTGCCAGCAGTTACTCGGAAGCGGGAACTGAAGCTTTCTTT. Its translation: CASSYSEAGTEAFF.